This T cell receptor (beta chain) was obtained from a study of regulatory T cells in long-lasting Graves disease. Study-level points and caveats: Persistent disease showed a preference for TRBV28, TRBJ1-2 and TRBJ2-5.

The CDR3 covers 14 residues. V was clipped by 4 bases and J by 5 bases, with 15 bases between them. Germline-derived CDR1 and CDR2 are LGHDT and YNNKEL (reference sequence). With iRepertoire HTBI primers and Arm-PCR of CDR3 regions, TCR beta libraries were built. Per the original methods: Identification of gene segments yielded approximately 62 TRBV and 13 to 15 TRBJ across samples. TCRdb ran MiXCR on the multiplex PCR reads and lists one entry per CDR3 protein. The V and J calls and clone size come from TCRdb's table, not from the authors' own analysis. The table shows approximately 350,000 distinct CDR3 sequences, with around 16% occurring only once. This clonotype was picked up many times. What it recognizes is unknown. Time point specified: newly diagnosed GD, antithyroid drugs for less than 3 months. PBMC-derived RNA was used for the TCR library. The same specimen was also included in a second study, on T cells in Graves' hyperthyroidism and ophthalmopathy. This second study says: When ophthalmopathy did not progress within 18 months, Graves' hyperthyroidism was considered stable. Newly diagnosed hyperthyroidism, duration under 2 months, in patients aged 18 to 65.

The sequencing here drew on peripheral blood mononuclear cells (PBMCs), taken at new diagnosis, from a patient treated with antithyroid drugs. The source is a woman aged 18-35 years with Graves disease. The rearrangement joins TRBV3-1 to TRBJ2-7; no reliable D call. CDR3 amino acids: CASSPRHASNEQYF. The CDR3 DNA reads as TGTGCCAGCAGCCCCAGACACGCGTCGAACGAGCAGTACTTC.